These 29 T cell receptor beta chains originate from one sample sequenced in a study of blood T cell repertoires in COVID-19. Sequencing used immunoSEQ multiplex PCR; TCRdb keeps in-frame clones, though not all of them. Counted here are some 170,000 clones, roughly 84% occurring once; the ten biggest clones make up 0.95% to 1.5%. The specimen sequenced was PBMCs or T cells enriched from blood (not recorded which). Receptors originate from a human donor with acute COVID-19. The donor label of this sample is uncertain.

This clone was observed once. The chain has TRBV24-1 and TRBJ2-5; D may be TRBD1 (6 bases). The CDR3 runs 13 residues. Trimming stripped 4 bases from V and 5 bases from J, with 10 bases between. Germline CDR1 reads KGHDR; CDR2 reads SFDVKD. The CDR3: CATSEADRETQYF. CDR3 bases: TGTGCCACCAGTGAGGCTGACAGGGAGACCCAGTACTTC.

This rearrangement joins TRBV23-1 to TRBJ2-7, with D possibly TRBD1 on 5 matching bases. TRBV23-1 is classed as an ORF, of uncertain function. The V end lost 4 bases, the J end lost 2 bases, and 27 bases lay between the germline ends. The CDR3 runs to 19 residues. The CDR3 here is CASSPRPLLDRGQAYEQYF. The CDR3 DNA reads TGCGCCAGCAGTCCCCGGCCCCTCCTTGACAGAGGTCAGGCCTACGAGCAGTACTTC.

This chain connects TRBV3-1 (or the pseudogene TRBV3-2) to TRBJ1-2; 9 bases match TRBD1. Germline V gene data show CDR1 as LGHDT and CDR2 as YNNKEL (reference sequence). The CDR3 is 14 amino acids. With V trimmed by 5 bases and J by 4 bases, 5 bases remained unmatched. The CDR3 region has the DNA TGTGCCAGCAGCTCCCGACAGGGGGTCTATGGCTACACCTTC. Translation gives CASSSRQGVYGYTF.

A few counts support this clone. The chain employs TRBV30 and TRBJ2-3, with 7 bases lining up with TRBD1. The V segment lost 1 base and the J segment 6 bases; nucleotides outside the gene matches: 4. This CDR3 region has 13 residues. Germline-derived CDR1 and CDR2 are GTSNPN and SVGIG (reference sequence). CDR3 loop: CAWSGQGEDTQYF. DNA for the CDR3: TGTGCCTGGAGTGGGCAGGGGGAGGATACGCAGTATTTT.

The genes are TRBV11-2 and TRBJ1-3, with D tentatively TRBD1 (5 bases). Germline CDR1 and CDR2: SGHAT and FQNNGV. The CDR3 is 16 residues long. Trimming cost V 6 bases and J 4 bases, with 19 bases left between them. This chain's CDR3 is CASSPGGRARGNTIYF. The DNA of the CDR3 is TGTGCCAGCAGTCCGGGCGGCAGGGCGAGAGGAAACACCATATATTTT.

The V and J genes are TRBV7-8 and TRBJ2-3; 7 bases fit TRBD2. The V gene end was trimmed by 3 bases and the J gene end by 1 base; junction bases not matched to a gene: 7. Germline loops: CDR1 SGHVS, CDR2 FQNEAQ. The CDR3 runs to 16 residues. DNA for the CDR3: TGTGCCAGCAGCTTGGGGGGGACGGCCGGCACAGATACGCAGTATTTT. Translating gives CASSLGGTAGTDTQYF.

This chain links TRBV6-2 or TRBV6-3 with TRBJ2-4; D may correspond to TRBD1 or TRBD2 (7 bases each). The CDR3 has 14 amino acids. Germline CDR1 is MNHEY and CDR2 is SVGEGT. V gave up 7 bases and J gave up 4 bases, with 14 bases separating them. CDR3 loop: CASTPGGGKNIQYF. The CDR3 coding sequence is TGTGCCAGCACCCCAGGGGGGGGTAAAAACATTCAGTACTTC.

The chain is built from TRBV5-1 and TRBJ1-6; D gene unclear. Per germline, CDR1 SGHRS and CDR2 YFSETQ. The CDR3 loop spans 15 amino acids. Trimming pared 4 bases from V and 0 bases from J, leaving 8 bases between. CDR3 sequence reads: CASSIESSYNSPLHF. The CDR3 nucleotides read TGCGCCAGCAGCATAGAGAGCTCCTATAATTCACCCCTCCACTTT. The variable domain in full, completed from reference TRBV5-1 and TRBJ1-6, reads KAGVTQTPRYLIKTRGQQVTLSCSPISGHRSVSWYQQTPGQGLQFLFEYFSETQRNKGNFPGRFSGRQFSNSRSEMNVSTLELGDSALYLCASSIESSYNSPLHFGNGTRLTVT.

This chain uses TRBV6-2 or TRBV6-3 with TRBJ1-1; D unclear. V gave up 2 bases and J gave up 5 bases, with 15 bases separating them. The length of the CDR3 is 15 residues. Germline CDR1 is MNHEY and CDR2 is SVGEGT. The CDR3 reads CASSYQAPYHTEAFF. The CDR3 DNA follows: TGTGCCAGCAGTTACCAGGCCCCTTATCATACTGAAGCTTTCTTT.

This sequence joins TRBV9 and TRBJ2-7; a weak D match, TRBD2 (6 bases). Germline V gene lookup returns CDR1 SGDLS and CDR2 YYNGEE. V shed 2 bases and J shed 2 bases, with 14 bases lying between them. CDR3 length equals 15 residues. For the CDR3, the DNA is TGTGCCAGCAGCGTGGACCGGGACTTCACCTACGAGCAGTACTTC. Encoded protein: CASSVDRDFTYEQYF.

The CDR3 DNA reads TGCAGTGCTATATCAGATACGCAGTATTTT. Its protein is CSAISDTQYF. The rearrangement links TRBV20-1 to TRBJ2-3; no firm D call. The V gene's germline CDR1 is DFQATT and CDR2 SNEGSKA (reference sequence). There are 10 residues in the CDR3. V lost 4 bases to trimming and J lost 4 bases, with 3 bases between them.

This clone was counted a single time. V is TRBV3-1 (or the pseudogene TRBV3-2) and J is TRBJ2-7, with unresolved D. V lost 0 bases and J lost 6, with 12 bases in between. This CDR3 spans 14 amino acids. Germline CDR1 and CDR2: LGHDT and YNNKEL (reference sequence). The CDR3 DNA reads as TGTGCCAGCAGCCAAGATTCCTTGTATGTCGAGCAGTACTTC. Translation: CASSQDSLYVEQYF.

The chain joins TRBV10-1 to TRBJ2-3; possible D gene TRBD2, 5 bases. This CDR3 has 15 amino acids. Germline CDR1 WNHNN, CDR2 SYGVQD (reference sequence). V lost 4 bases and J 4 bases, leaving 15 bases between the germline ends. The CDR3 sequence is CASSGTYLCPDTQYF. Written as DNA, the CDR3 is TGCGCCAGCAGTGGGACTTACCTCTGCCCAGATACGCAGTATTTT.

The chain is built from TRBV19 and TRBJ2-2, with TRBD2 matching 9 bases. The CDR3 sequence is 17 residues long. From germline, CDR1 is LNHDA and CDR2 SQIVND (reference sequence). V shed 5 bases and J 0 bases; nucleotides not matched to a gene: 7. CDR3 nucleotides: TGTGCCAGTAGTCCCCGGACTAGCGTGGCGAACACCGGGGAGCTGTTTTTT. This translates into CASSPRTSVANTGELFF.

V usage is TRBV30 and J usage is TRBJ1-2, with D unclear. The CDR3 extends over 16 amino acids. Trimming removed 1 base at V and 3 bases at J, with 18 bases between. In germline, CDR1 is GTSNPN, CDR2 SVGIG (reference sequence). The CDR3: CAWSDPLRTRDYGYTF. The CDR3 DNA reads TGTGCCTGGAGTGACCCCCTTAGGACTCGGGACTATGGCTACACCTTC. Full variable domain (missing parts from reference TRBV30 and TRBJ1-2): SQTIHQWPATLVQPVGSPLSLECTVEGTSNPNLYWYRQAAGRGLQLLFYSVGIGQISSEVPQNLSASRPQDRQFILSSKKLLLSDSGFYLCAWSDPLRTRDYGYTFGSGTRLTVV.

The chain is built from TRBV9 and TRBJ1-1, with D possibly being TRBD1 (6 bases). This CDR3 region has 14 residues. V was shortened by 4 bases and J by 2 bases, with 12 bases between the two germline ends. Germline values: CDR1 SGDLS, CDR2 YYNGEE. The chain's CDR3 is CASSPRTVNTEAFF. CDR3 sequence (DNA): TGTGCCAGCAGCCCTCGGACAGTAAACACTGAAGCTTTCTTT.

The chain recombines TRBV2 with TRBJ1-3, with 7 positions matching TRBD1. This CDR3 has 15 amino acids. CDR1 is SNHLY, CDR2 FYNNEI, per germline. The V and J ends lost 5 bases and 2 bases, in that order; junction bases with no gene match: 6. The CDR3 here is CASSRQGPTGNTIYF. The CDR3 coding sequence is TGTGCCAGCAGTCGACAGGGCCCCACTGGAAACACCATATATTTT.

In regard to this clone: This same CDR3 is encoded by further DNA sequences in the sample. The chain carries TRBV30 and TRBJ1-5; D remains ambiguous. Between the trimmed V and J ends, which lost 0 bases and 4 bases, there was a span of 7 bases. The CDR3 is 13 amino acids. Germline V gene data show CDR1 as GTSNPN and CDR2 as SVGIG (reference sequence). CDR3 nucleotides: TGTGCCTGGAGTGTAGGCGGAAATCAGCCCCAGCATTTT. It codes for CAWSVGGNQPQHF.

The chain recombines TRBV5-1 with TRBJ1-2, with 9 bases aligning to TRBD1. This CDR3 contains 15 residues. Germline values: CDR1 SGHRS, CDR2 YFSETQ. Losses at the gene ends were 4 bases for V and 6 bases for J; bases not matched to a gene: 10. CDR3 sequence (DNA): TGCGCCAGCAGCCCCCCCAAGGACAGGGGCAATGGCTACACCTTC. Translation: CASSPPKDRGNGYTF.

This clone showed up just once. Since no conserved phenylalanine or tryptophan closes the CDR3, a read error is the likely cause. The DNA is left out, because the CDR3 cannot be placed on it with certainty; the CDR3 is given as TCRdb lists it. The V call is TRBV28, the J call TRBJ1-2. Germline CDR1 MDHEN, CDR2 SYDVKM. The CDR3 totals 8 residues, both ends included. The CDR3 loop is CASSLPFL.

The V gene is TRBV24-1, the J gene TRBJ2-1; D perhaps matches TRBD1 (7 bases). CDR1 and CDR2 from the germline V gene are KGHDR and SFDVKD. V dropped 2 bases and J dropped 9 bases, with 13 bases sitting between them. The CDR3 has 14 residues. CDR3 sequence: CATSDSWRGPEQFF. The CDR3 DNA is TGTGCCACCAGTGATTCGTGGAGGGGGCCTGAGCAGTTCTTC.

The gene calls are TRBV7-9 and TRBJ2-5, with D possibly TRBD2 on 7 matching bases. This CDR3 is 15 amino acids long. The germline gives CDR1 SEHNR, CDR2 FQNEAQ (reference sequence). V shed 1 base and J shed 5 bases, with 14 bases lying between them. The CDR3 sequence: CASSLEVGGPETQYF. In DNA, the CDR3 is TGTGCCAGCAGCTTAGAGGTGGGGGGGCCGGAGACCCAGTACTTC.

This chain joins TRBV5-6 and TRBJ1-1, with 8 bases that match TRBD1. Per the germline V gene, CDR1 is SGHDT and CDR2 is YYEEEE. The CDR3 sequence is 16 residues long. The V segment lost 4 bases and the J segment 1 base; nucleotides outside the gene matches: 9. The CDR3 spells CASSRPGTGENTEAFF. The CDR3 coding sequence is TGTGCCAGCAGCCGTCCCGGGACAGGAGAGAACACTGAAGCTTTCTTT.

The gene calls are TRBV5-6 and TRBJ1-6; D may be TRBD1 (6 bases). The CDR3 length is 16 residues. Germline V gives CDR1 SGHDT, CDR2 YYEEEE. V was clipped by 0 bases and J by 10 bases, with 17 bases between them. The CDR3 loop is CASSLARDKVESPLHF. The CDR3 region has the DNA TGTGCCAGCAGCTTGGCCAGGGACAAAGTCGAATCACCCCTCCACTTT.

CDR3 amino acids: CASRRHFWYTEAFF. Here the CDR3 DNA reads TGTGCCAGCAGGCGACACTTTTGGTACACTGAAGCTTTCTTT. This chain uses TRBV27 with TRBJ1-1; no clear D. CDR1 is MNHEY and CDR2 is SMNVEV in the germline V gene (reference sequence). The V and J ends lost 6 bases and 3 bases respectively, with 14 bases between them. CDR3 size: 14 residues.

The count of this clone is one. This chain links TRBV19 with TRBJ2-2, with D possibly matching TRBD1 (6 bases). The CDR3 consists of 14 residues. Trimming stripped 6 bases from V and 1 base from J, with 9 bases between. Germline V CDR1 and CDR2: LNHDA, SQIVND (reference sequence). The CDR3 DNA reads as TGTGCCAGTAGGCAGACAGGGAACACCGGGGAGCTGTTTTTT. It yields the protein CASRQTGNTGELFF.

This chain joins TRBV7-9 and TRBJ1-2; possibly TRBD1 for D (5 bases). With 2 bases removed from V and 3 bases from J, the gap between germline ends came to 13 bases. The length of the CDR3 is 15 residues. Per germline, CDR1 SEHNR and CDR2 FQNEAQ (reference sequence). CDR3 in DNA: TGTGCCAGCAGCTTACTGTCAGGGAGGGACTATGGCTACACCTTC. Amino acid sequence: CASSLLSGRDYGYTF.

The chain couples TRBV20-1 to TRBJ1-2; 8 nucleotides line up with TRBD1. The CDR3 contains 11 residues. J gave up 8 bases and V 5 bases, and 4 bases lay outside the gene matches. CDR1 is DFQATT, CDR2 SNEGSKA, per germline (reference sequence). Here the CDR3 reads CSASDRGGYTF. In DNA form, the CDR3 reads TGCAGTGCTTCCGACAGGGGCGGCTACACCTTC.

This chain uses TRBV6-5 with TRBJ1-2; maybe TRBD1 (5 bases). The CDR3 is 14 amino acids. Trimming shortened V by 2 bases and J by 4 bases, and 11 bases separated the two germline ends. Germline CDR1 and CDR2: MNHEY and SVGAGI. The CDR3 is CASSYGGASYGYTF. CDR3 coding DNA: TGTGCCAGCAGTTACGGCGGGGCCTCCTATGGCTACACCTTC.